A single sample gave rise to the 18 T cell receptor beta chains below, sequenced in a study of vaccination effects on CD4 cells after COVID-19. Around day 10 of culture, CD4+ T cells were separated out. This person's SARS-CoV-2 infection, confirmed by PCR, occurred between March and December 2020. Each person got two doses of an mRNA SARS-CoV-2 vaccine, BNT162b2 or mRNA-1273. Antigens of these TCRs are unknown. Using immunoSEQ multiplex PCR, the repertoire was profiled, and TCRdb retains in-frame clones only, with some absent. There are approximately 40,000 clones in the sample; 76% occur only once, and about 3.7% lies in the top ten. This material consisted of CD4+ T cells from PBMCs cultured without peptide, taken after COVID-19 vaccination. All receptors derive from a human donor who had a prior SARS-CoV-2 infection.

The chain is built from TRBV5-1 and TRBJ2-3, with 8 bases lining up with TRBD2. CDR3 length: 14 amino acids. J gave up 2 bases and V 6 bases, and 5 bases lay outside the gene matches. Germline CDR1 and CDR2: SGHRS and YFSETQ. The DNA for the CDR3 is TGCGCCAGCATGCGCGGGGGGTCCACAGATACGCAGTATTTT. As protein: CASMRGGSTDTQYF.

A few counts support this clone. The chain employs TRBV4-3 and TRBJ1-3; the D is unclear. Germline V CDR1 and CDR2: LGHNA, YSLEER. With 1 base removed from V and 0 bases from J, the gap between germline ends came to 7 bases. CDR3 length: 15 amino acids. CDR3 sequence (DNA): TGCGCCAGCAGCCAAGCGAGGGTCTCTGGAAACACCATATATTTT. It codes for CASSQARVSGNTIYF.

In its sample, this clone was seen a few times. This CDR3 reads CASSQELRGFDTQYF. CDR3 bases: TGTGCCAGCAGCCAAGAGCTGCGGGGTTTTGATACGCAGTATTTT. This sequence joins TRBV3-1 (or the pseudogene TRBV3-2) and TRBJ2-3; D possibly corresponds to TRBD2 (6 bases). V shed 0 bases and J shed 6 bases, with 13 bases lying between them. The germline CDR1 and CDR2 sequences are LGHDT and YNNKEL (reference sequence). The CDR3 consists of 15 residues.

The rearrangement links TRBV7-2 to TRBJ2-7; D remains unclear. Trimming left V 6 bases short and J 7 bases short, with 10 bases between. Per the germline V gene, CDR1 is SGHTA and CDR2 is FQGNSA. This CDR3 has 11 amino acids. The CDR3 DNA reads TGTGCCAGCAGACTGGCGGAGGAGCAGTACTTC. It translates to CASRLAEEQYF. The whole variable domain, remainder taken from reference TRBV7-2 and TRBJ2-7, is GAGVSQSPSNKVTEKGKDVELRCDPISGHTALYWYRQSLGQGLEFLIYFQGNSAPDKSGLPSDRFSAERTGGSVSTLTIQRTQQEDSAVYLCASRLAEEQYFGPGTRLTVT.

The chain employs TRBV10-1 and TRBJ2-3; 11 bases match TRBD2. V gave up 1 base and J gave up 2 bases; unmatched junction bases: 8. Per germline, CDR1 WNHNN and CDR2 SYGVQD (reference sequence). This CDR3 is built from 18 residues. CDR3 bases: TGCGCCAGCAGTGAGTGTTGGCCTAGCGGGGGGTACACAGATACGCAGTATTTT. Protein product: CASSECWPSGGYTDTQYF.

This clone occurred a few times. CDR3 nucleotide sequence: TGTGCCAGCAGCCGGCATCAGAGTTCCTACGAGCAGTACTTC. It yields the protein CASSRHQSSYEQYF. The chain links TRBV14 to TRBJ2-7, with D uncertain. Deletions cut 4 bases from V and 1 base from J, with 11 bases between. The CDR3 runs 14 residues. CDR1 and CDR2 from the germline V gene are SGHDN and FVKESK.

This clone came up a few times. The V gene is TRBV11-2, the J gene TRBJ2-1; TRBD1 matches 7 bases. After removal of 0 bases from V and 5 bases from J, the junction contained 4 bases not matched to a gene. The CDR3 sequence is 15 residues long. The germline CDR1 and CDR2 sequences are SGHAT and FQNNGV. The CDR3 nucleotides are TGTGCCAGCAGCTTAGATCTGGGACAGAACAATGAGCAGTTCTTC. It yields the protein CASSLDLGQNNEQFF.

This chain links TRBV10-3 with TRBJ2-1; D remains unclear. Germline V lookup: CDR1 ENHRY, CDR2 SYGVKD. This CDR3 is built from 11 residues. Trimming removed 4 bases at V and 8 bases at J, with 6 bases between. CDR3 sequence (DNA): TGTGCCATCAGTGGCGAGTATGAGCAGTTCTTC. Its translation is CAISGEYEQFF.

This rearrangement joins TRBV30 to TRBJ1-1; 7 bases align to TRBD1. Per the germline V gene, CDR1 is GTSNPN and CDR2 is SVGIG (reference sequence). The CDR3 is made up of 15 amino acids. The ends lost 2 bases at V and 4 bases at J; junction bases unmatched: 10. The CDR3 here is CAWSFLQGGSTEAFF. DNA of the CDR3: TGTGCCTGGAGTTTCCTTCAGGGGGGGTCCACTGAAGCTTTCTTT.

The rearrangement uses TRBV7-2 and TRBJ2-5, with D tentatively TRBD1 (5 bases). This CDR3 spans 13 amino acids. Trimming pared 8 bases from V and 4 bases from J, leaving 14 bases between. Germline V gives CDR1 SGHTA, CDR2 FQGNSA. The CDR3 bases are TGTGCCAGCGCGTATAGGGGCGGAGAGACCCAGTACTTC. Residues: CASAYRGGETQYF.

J is TRBJ2-3 and V is TRBV20-1; unclear D gene. V lost 3 bases, J lost 2 bases, and 9 bases lay in between. Germline V lookup: CDR1 DFQATT, CDR2 SNEGSKA (reference sequence). The length of the CDR3 is 13 residues. The CDR3 DNA follows: TGCAGTGCTAGTCCACTGAACACAGATACGCAGTATTTT. Its protein product is CSASPLNTDTQYF.

This clone was detected once. The CDR3: CAISESDSAEAFF. The CDR3 region has the DNA TGTGCCATCAGTGAGTCCGATAGCGCGGAAGCTTTCTTT. This chain links TRBV10-3 with TRBJ1-1; D unresolved. Trimming took off 0 bases at V and 8 bases at J, with 10 bases between the two ends. Germline V lookup: CDR1 ENHRY, CDR2 SYGVKD. The CDR3 consists of 13 residues.

V usage is TRBV6-1 and J usage is TRBJ2-7; 9 bases agree with TRBD2. The CDR3 covers 20 residues. The germline V gene encodes CDR1 MNHNS and CDR2 SASEGT. V lost 2 bases, J lost 3 bases, and 20 bases stayed unmatched. CDR3 coding DNA: TGTGCCAGCAGTGAATTGTCCGGAGCGGGGGGACGACACCCTATCTACGAGCAGTACTTC. As protein: CASSELSGAGGRHPIYEQYF.

A few counts support this clone. CDR3 protein: CASSQDNGSPLHF. The CDR3 region has the DNA TGCGCCAGCAGCCAAGATAACGGATCACCCCTCCACTTT. The chain combines TRBV4-3 with TRBJ1-6; D is undetermined. This CDR3 contains 13 residues. Trimming left V 0 bases short and J 10 bases short, with 7 bases between. The V gene's germline CDR1 is LGHNA and CDR2 YSLEER.

In its sample, this clone was seen once. The chain employs TRBV20-1 and TRBJ1-4; D call uncertain. This CDR3 comprises 11 residues. With 3 bases removed from V and 8 bases from J, the gap between germline ends came to 7 bases. Per germline, CDR1 DFQATT and CDR2 SNEGSKA (reference sequence). CDR3 DNA sequence: TGCAGTGCTAGTCCACGGGAAAAACTGTTTTTT. This sequence encodes CSASPREKLFF.

The chain joins TRBV6-9 to TRBJ1-3; 9 bases match TRBD1. The CDR3 sequence is 15 residues long. Looked up from germline, CDR1 is MNHGY and CDR2 is SVAAGI. With V trimmed by 4 bases and J by 4 bases, 5 bases remained unmatched. CDR3 sequence: CASSSYRGPGNTIYF. CDR3 in DNA: TGTGCCAGCAGTTCCTACAGGGGGCCCGGAAACACCATATATTTT.

J is TRBJ2-2 and V is TRBV5-1; tentative D call: TRBD1 (6 bases). Germline CDR1 and CDR2: SGHRS and YFSETQ. V was shortened by 0 bases and J by 8 bases, with 17 bases between the two germline ends. The CDR3 has 16 residues. CDR3 residues: CASSLVTGPGLGELFF. The CDR3 bases are TGCGCCAGCAGCTTGGTGACAGGACCTGGTTTGGGGGAGCTGTTTTTT.

The genes are TRBV25-1 and TRBJ1-2; TRBD1 matches 8 bases. J lost 7 bases, V lost 3 bases, and 7 bases had no gene match. The germline gives CDR1 MGHDK, CDR2 SYGVNS. The CDR3 totals 14 residues. CDR3 DNA sequence: TGTGCCAGCAGTGATACCAGGGGGCGCGGTGGCTACACCTTC. It yields the protein CASSDTRGRGGYTF.